Listed below are T cell receptor beta chains from one sample, sequenced in a study of PD-1 blockade in classical Hodgkin lymphoma. Libraries were prepared by immunoSEQ multiplex PCR; TCRdb keeps only in-frame clonotypes and omits some of them. This table has around 12,000 clones, roughly 90% appearing once. The sequencing here drew on CD4+ T cells from blood, taken before the fourth cycle of nivolumab. The receptors stem from a human donor with classical Hodgkin lymphoma. Each CDR3 is given with its conserved first and last residue. A D gene is named only where the DNA matches it firmly. Part of the rows lack a size; the others show once, few, many or a class for expanded clones.

>-|TRBJ2-1|TRBV18|-
TGTGCCAGCTCACCAAAGTGGGAAACAGCGCCACCCCGGGAGCGAGACAATGAGCAGTTCTTC
CASSPKWETAPPRERDNEQFF
>-|TRBJ2-7|TRBV2|-
TGTGCCAGCAGTGTTAGTCGGGACTCCTACGAGCAGTACTTC
CASSVSRDSYEQYF
>-|TRBJ1-1|TRBV27|-
TGTGCCAGCAGTTTATCCACCCCCGGGTCTGACAGAGGGATAGGGACCTTTATGAACACTGAAGCTTTCTTT
CASSLSTPGSDRGIGTFMNTEAFF
>-|TRBJ2-2|TRBV9|TRBD2
TGTGCCAGCAGCGTAAGCGGGAGGGCCTTGAGCACCGGGGAGCTGTTTTTT
CASSVSGRALSTGELFF
>-|TRBJ1-1|TRBV7-3|TRBD1
TGTGCCAGCAGCCCAAACCCCGGGACAGGGGGTGCTGAAGCTTTCTTT
CASSPNPGTGGAEAFF
>-|TRBJ1-3|TRBV28|-
TGTGCCAGCAGTTTTAGGCCAGGGTTTGGAAACACCATATATTTT
CASSFRPGFGNTIYF
>-|TRBJ2-5|TRBV5-1|-
TGCGCCAGCAGCTTGGGGCAGGGAGAGACCCAGTACTTC
CASSLGQGETQYF
>once|TRBJ2-7|TRBV18|-
TGTGCCAGCTCACCCTTCGACGGCGAGCAGTACTTC
CASSPFDGEQYF
>-|TRBJ2-3|TRBV5-4|-
TGTGCCAGCAGCTCGACAGGCACAGATACGCAGTATTTT
CASSSTGTDTQYF
>-|TRBJ1-6|TRBV5-4|-
TGTGCCAGCAGCTTGGGATCGTGGCAGGGAGGTTCCTATAATTCACCCCTCCACTTT
CASSLGSWQGGSYNSPLHF
>-|TRBJ2-5|TRBV4-1|TRBD1
TGCGCCAGCAGCCAAGGACAGGGGAGGGAGACCCAGTACTTC
CASSQGQGRETQYF
>-|TRBJ2-5|TRBV18|-
TGTGCCAGCTCACGTCTGCAAGAGACCCAGTACTTC
CASSRLQETQYF
>-|TRBJ1-4|TRBV5-5|TRBD1
TGTGCCAGCAGCTTGGTCGGGACAGGGGTGGAAAAACTGTTTTTT
CASSLVGTGVEKLFF
>-|TRBJ2-1|TRBV15|-
TGTGCCACCAGCAGAGATTACGGGGGAGCGTCCTACAATGAGCAGTTCTTC
CATSRDYGGASYNEQFF
>-|TRBJ2-7|TRBV6-1|TRBD1
TGTGCCAGCAGTGGCCGGACAGGGGACGAGCAGTACTTC
CASSGRTGDEQYF
>-|TRBJ2-5|TRBV30|TRBD2
TGTGCCTGGAGTAAAAGTAGCGGGTGGGAGACCCAGTACTTC
CAWSKSSGWETQYF
>-|TRBJ2-5|TRBV30|-
TGTGCCTGGAGTCTCGGACGACAATGGTACCAAGAGACCCAGTACTTC
CAWSLGRQWYQETQYF
>once|TRBJ1-2|TRBV4-2|TRBD1
TGTGCCAGCAGCCAAGATGGGAGGACAGGGGCCTACTATGGCTACACCTTC
CASSQDGRTGAYYGYTF
>-|TRBJ2-5|TRBV6-1|TRBD1
TGTGCCAGCAGATTCAGGGGGTGGGAGACCCAGTACTTC
CASRFRGWETQYF
>once|TRBJ2-7|TRBV5-1|-
TGCGCCAGCAGCAGGGGACAACTTAATCACTACGAGCAGTACTTC
CASSRGQLNHYEQYF
>-|TRBJ2-3|TRBV5-1|TRBD2
TGCGCCAGCAAACCAGCCGGGACTAGTCATAGTACGCAGTATTTT
CASKPAGTSHSTQYF
>-|TRBJ1-2|TRBV15|TRBD1
TGTGCCACCCGGGACAGTGCTAACTATGGCTACACCTTC
CATRDSANYGYTF
>few|TRBJ2-3|TRBV5-1|-
TGCGCCAGCAGCTTGGAAGGGGGGGCTAGAGATACGCAGTATTTT
CASSLEGGARDTQYF
>-|TRBJ1-3|TRBV18|-
TGTGCCAGCGCCCCTGGGGCAGACTCTGGAAACACCATATATTTT
CASAPGADSGNTIYF
>-|TRBJ2-5|TRBV18|-
TGTGCCAGCTCACTTCAAGACTTCCAAGAGACCCAGTACTTC
CASSLQDFQETQYF
>-|TRBJ1-2|TRBV28|-
TGTGCCAGCAGTGCCGGACTCCTGGGCGCGTACACCTTC
CASSAGLLGAYTF
>-|TRBJ2-7|TRBV10-1|-
TGCGCCAGCAGTGTAGGAGGGAGTAACTACGAGCAGTACTTC
CASSVGGSNYEQYF
>-|TRBJ2-2|TRBV10-3|-
TGTGCCATCGAGGGGAGTAAGAACACCGGGGAGCTGTTTTTT
CAIEGSKNTGELFF
>-|TRBJ2-1|TRBV2|-
TGTGCCAGCGCGGCTAGGACCGGCAATGAGCAGTTCTTC
CASAARTGNEQFF
>-|TRBJ2-2|TRBV2|-
TGTGCCAGCAGTGAAATCCGGAACACCGGGGAGCTGTTTTTT
CASSEIRNTGELFF
>once|TRBJ2-3|TRBV27|-
TGTGCCAGCAGTTTTCGGTACACAGATACGCAGTATTTT
CASSFRYTDTQYF
>-|TRBJ2-3|TRBV7-9|TRBD1
TGTGCCAGCAGCCCGGACAGGCACGTCGCAGATACGCAGTATTTT
CASSPDRHVADTQYF
>-|TRBJ2-7|TRBV6-5|-
TGTGCCAGCAGTTACTCGAGGGGGGAGTACGAGCAGTACTTC
CASSYSRGEYEQYF
>-|TRBJ2-1|TRBV28|-
TGTGCCAGCAGTTTATCTGGCTCCTACAATGAGCAGTTCTTC
CASSLSGSYNEQFF
>-|TRBJ2-7|TRBV13|TRBD2
TGTGCCAGCAGGACTGGCGGGGGGGCTAACTACGAGCAGTACTTC
CASRTGGGANYEQYF
>-|TRBJ2-1|TRBV5-1|-
TGCGCCAGCAGGGGTGGGGGGTACAATGAGCAGTTCTTC
CASRGGGYNEQFF
>-|TRBJ1-1|TRBV7-3|-
TGTGCCAGCAGCTTAAATAGTGACACTGAAGCTTTCTTT
CASSLNSDTEAFF
>-|TRBJ2-7|TRBV18|-
TGTGCCAGCTCTCAGACACAGGTCGCCTCCTACGAGCAGTACTTC
CASSQTQVASYEQYF
>-|TRBJ2-1|TRBV6-5|-
TGTGCCAGCAGTTACGGGGGACGGAAGTCCTACAATGAGCAGTTCTTC
CASSYGGRKSYNEQFF